This T cell receptor beta chain comes out of a study of cytomegalovirus exposure and HLA in healthy donors. About the study: The 110 or so validation repertoires, a later analysis reported, used the same platform as the approximately 700 first-cohort repertoires.

The study's findings and limits: Three CMV-associated chains proved CMV antigen-specific in vitro.

Germline loops: CDR1 ENHRY, CDR2 SYGVKD. CDR3 length: 14 amino acids. V was shortened by 0 bases and J by 5 bases, with 11 bases between the two germline ends. The data were produced by immunoSEQ multiplex PCR, yet TCRdb's version contains in-frame clones alone and is incomplete. In the table there are about 130,000 clones, 89% of which are singletons. With respect to this clone: Its matching antigen is unknown.

Sequencing was performed on PBMCs. The chain joins TRBV10-3 to TRBJ2-7; D is possibly TRBD1 (6 bases). The TCR comes from a woman aged 18-29 years in good health and CMV-seropositive. This CDR3 is CAISESQQGNEQYF. The CDR3 region has the DNA TGTGCCATCAGTGAGTCCCAGCAGGGGAACGAGCAGTACTTC.